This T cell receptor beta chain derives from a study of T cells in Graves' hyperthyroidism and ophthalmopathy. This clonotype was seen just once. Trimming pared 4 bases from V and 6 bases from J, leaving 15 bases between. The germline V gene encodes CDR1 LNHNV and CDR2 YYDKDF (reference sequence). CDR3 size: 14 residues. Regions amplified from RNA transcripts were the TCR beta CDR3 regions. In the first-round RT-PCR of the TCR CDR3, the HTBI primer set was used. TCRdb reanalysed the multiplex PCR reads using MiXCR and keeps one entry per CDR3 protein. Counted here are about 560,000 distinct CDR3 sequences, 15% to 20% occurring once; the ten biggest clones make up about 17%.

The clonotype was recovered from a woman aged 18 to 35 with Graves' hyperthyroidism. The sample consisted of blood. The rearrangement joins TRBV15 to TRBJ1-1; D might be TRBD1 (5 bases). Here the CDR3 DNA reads TGTGCCACCAGCACCCAGGAGCAAGGGGCTGAAGCTTTCTTT. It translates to CATSTQEQGAEAFF.